Listed below are T cell receptor beta chains from one sample, sequenced in a study of control samples from healthy donors and cancer patients. Libraries were prepared by immunoSEQ multiplex PCR; TCRdb keeps only in-frame clonotypes and omits some of them. This table holds hundreds of thousands of clones, over 75% found once. The sequenced material came from PBMCs. These TCRs come from a woman aged 55-70 years with lung cancer. The CDR3 runs from the conserved cysteine through the conserved F or W. A D gene is named only where the DNA matches it firmly. Only part of the rows carry a size: once, few, many, or a class if the clone is expanded.

j_call,v_call,clone_size,d_call,cdr3_aa,cdr3_nt
TRBJ2-7,TRBV15,-,-,CATSRGLGGTYEQYF,TGTGCCACCAGCAGAGGGTTGGGGGGAACCTACGAGCAGTACTTC
TRBJ2-5,TRBV5-1,-,-,CASSPQGLQETQYF,TGCGCCAGCAGCCCTCAGGGGCTCCAAGAGACCCAGTACTTC
TRBJ2-1,TRBV19,-,TRBD2,CASMQAGDRNEQFF,TGTGCCAGTATGCAAGCGGGAGATCGCAATGAGCAGTTCTTC
TRBJ2-5,TRBV5-1,once,-,CASSSTGAGETQYF,TGCGCCAGCAGCTCAACAGGGGCGGGGGAGACCCAGTACTTC
TRBJ2-1,TRBV19,-,TRBD2,CASSRFSGGAGDEQFF,TGTGCCAGTAGTAGGTTTAGCGGGGGGGCGGGAGATGAGCAGTTCTTC
TRBJ2-7,TRBV11-2,-,-,CASSSPRGSYEQYF,TGTGCCAGCAGTTCCCCCAGGGGCTCCTACGAGCAGTACTTC
TRBJ1-1,TRBV5-1,few,-,CASSPQGGEAFF,TGCGCCAGCAGCCCCCAGGGAGGTGAAGCTTTCTTT
TRBJ2-7,TRBV28,-,-,CASHTGFEQYF,TGTGCCAGTCATACAGGGTTCGAGCAGTACTTC
TRBJ2-2,TRBV6-2/TRBV6-3,-,-,CASSYSSGAGDPGELFF,TGTGCCAGCAGTTACTCGTCGGGGGCAGGGGACCCCGGGGAGCTGTTTTTT
TRBJ2-2,TRBV25-1,-,TRBD1,CASRDRDTGELFF,TGTGCCAGCCGGGACAGGGACACCGGGGAGCTGTTTTTT
TRBJ1-1,TRBV2,-,TRBD1,CASSELRQGAREAFF,TGTGCCAGCAGTGAACTCCGGCAGGGGGCCAGGGAAGCTTTCTTT
TRBJ2-7,TRBV10-1,-,-,CASSERLDSPEQYF,TGCGCCAGCAGTGAGCGCCTCGACAGCCCGGAGCAGTACTTC
TRBJ2-6,TRBV19,-,TRBD1,CASSMTGTGANVLTF,TGTGCCAGTAGTATGACAGGGACTGGGGCCAACGTCCTGACTTTC
TRBJ2-5,TRBV7-2,-,-,CASSLAWVGTQYF,TGTGCCAGCAGCTTAGCTTGGGTAGGAACCCAGTACTTC
TRBJ2-3,TRBV2,-,-,CARRRGRTDTQYF,TGTGCCAGGCGCCGGGGACGCACAGATACGCAGTATTTT
TRBJ2-1,TRBV7-8,-,TRBD2,CASSHLERGSYNEQFF,TGTGCCAGCAGTCACCTCGAGCGGGGATCCTACAATGAGCAGTTCTTC
TRBJ2-7,TRBV6-1,few,-,CASSETGVYEQYF,TGTGCCAGCAGTGAAACAGGAGTCTACGAGCAGTACTTC
TRBJ2-1,TRBV4-2,once,-,CASSQDVVVGREHNEQFF,TGTGCCAGCAGCCAAGATGTGGTGGTAGGCCGGGAGCACAATGAGCAGTTCTTC